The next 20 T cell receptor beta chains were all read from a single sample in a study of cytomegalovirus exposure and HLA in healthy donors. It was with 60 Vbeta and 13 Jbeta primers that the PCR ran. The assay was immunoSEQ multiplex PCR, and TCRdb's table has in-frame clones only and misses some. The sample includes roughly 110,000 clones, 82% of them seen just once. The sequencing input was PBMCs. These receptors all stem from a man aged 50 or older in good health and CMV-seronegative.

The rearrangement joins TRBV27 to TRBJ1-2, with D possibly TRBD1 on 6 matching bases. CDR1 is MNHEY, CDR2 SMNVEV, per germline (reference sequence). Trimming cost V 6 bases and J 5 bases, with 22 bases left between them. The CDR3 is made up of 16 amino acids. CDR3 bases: TGTGCCAGCAGCCCCTCGGACAGCCGCTGGGTTTATGGCTACACCTTC. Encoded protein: CASSPSDSRWVYGYTF.

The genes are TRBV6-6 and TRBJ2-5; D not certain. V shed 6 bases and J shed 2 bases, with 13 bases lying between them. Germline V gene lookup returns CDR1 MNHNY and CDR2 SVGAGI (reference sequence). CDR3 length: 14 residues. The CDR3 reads CASRRGQLQETQYF. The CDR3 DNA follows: TGTGCCAGCAGAAGAGGTCAGTTACAAGAGACCCAGTACTTC.

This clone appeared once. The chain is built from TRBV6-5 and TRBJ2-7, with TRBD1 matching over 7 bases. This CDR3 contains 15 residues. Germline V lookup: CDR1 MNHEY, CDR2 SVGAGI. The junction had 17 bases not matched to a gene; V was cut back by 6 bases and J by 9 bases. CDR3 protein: CASRRGTDVGLGQYF. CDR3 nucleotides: TGTGCCAGCAGAAGAGGGACAGACGTCGGCCTGGGGCAGTACTTC.

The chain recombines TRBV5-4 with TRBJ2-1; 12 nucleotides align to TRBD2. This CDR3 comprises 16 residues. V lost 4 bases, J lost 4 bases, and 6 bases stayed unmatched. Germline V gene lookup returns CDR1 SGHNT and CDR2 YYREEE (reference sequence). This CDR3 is CASSPPSGGAYNEQFF. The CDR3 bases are TGTGCCAGCAGCCCCCCTAGCGGGGGGGCATACAATGAGCAGTTCTTC.

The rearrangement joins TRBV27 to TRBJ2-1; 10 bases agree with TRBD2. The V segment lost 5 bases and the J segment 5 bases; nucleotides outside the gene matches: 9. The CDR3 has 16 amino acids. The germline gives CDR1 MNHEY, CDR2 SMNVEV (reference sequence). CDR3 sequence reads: CASSPILAGADNEQFF. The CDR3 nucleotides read TGTGCCAGCAGTCCTATTCTAGCGGGGGCGGACAATGAGCAGTTCTTC.

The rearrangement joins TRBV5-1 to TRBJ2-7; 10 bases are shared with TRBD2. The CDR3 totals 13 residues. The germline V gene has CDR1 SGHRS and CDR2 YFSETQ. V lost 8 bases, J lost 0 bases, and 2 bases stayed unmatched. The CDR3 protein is CASSGGSSYEQYF. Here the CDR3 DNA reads TGCGCCAGTAGCGGGGGGAGCTCCTACGAGCAGTACTTC.

CDR3 protein: CASSWDREETFF. In nucleotides, the CDR3 is TGTGCCAGCAGCTGGGACAGGGAGGAAACTTTCTTT. The genes are TRBV5-4 and TRBJ1-1, with 9 bases that match TRBD1. The CDR3 consists of 12 residues. V shed 3 bases and J 12 bases; nucleotides not matched to a gene: 6. Germline-derived CDR1 and CDR2 are SGHNT and YYREEE (reference sequence).

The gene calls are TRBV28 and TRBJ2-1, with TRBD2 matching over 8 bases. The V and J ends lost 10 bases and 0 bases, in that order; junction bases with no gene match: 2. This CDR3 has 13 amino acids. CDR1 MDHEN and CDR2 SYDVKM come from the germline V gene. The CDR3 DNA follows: TGTGCCACGGGGGGGAGCTCCTACAATGAGCAGTTCTTC. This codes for CATGGSSYNEQFF.

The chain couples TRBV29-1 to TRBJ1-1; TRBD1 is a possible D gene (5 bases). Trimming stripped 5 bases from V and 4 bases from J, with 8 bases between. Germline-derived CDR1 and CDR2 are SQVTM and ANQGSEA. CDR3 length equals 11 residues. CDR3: CSVRQSTEAFF. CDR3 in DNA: TGCAGCGTTCGACAGTCCACTGAAGCTTTCTTT.

The CDR3 DNA reads TGTGCCAGCAGCCTCGGACTAGCGAGAGCTACAGATACGCAGTATTTT. It is translated as CASSLGLARATDTQYF. This sequence joins TRBV7-3 and TRBJ2-3, with 9 bases that match TRBD2. V shed 5 bases and J 3 bases; nucleotides not matched to a gene: 9. The CDR3 totals 16 residues. Per germline, CDR1 SGHTA and CDR2 FQGTGA.

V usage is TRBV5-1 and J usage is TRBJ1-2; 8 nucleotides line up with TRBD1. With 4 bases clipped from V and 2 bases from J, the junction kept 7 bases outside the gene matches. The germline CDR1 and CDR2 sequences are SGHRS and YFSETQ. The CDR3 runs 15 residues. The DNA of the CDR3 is TGCGCCAGCAGCCAAGGACAGGGTCTGAACTATGGCTACACCTTC. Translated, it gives CASSQGQGLNYGYTF.

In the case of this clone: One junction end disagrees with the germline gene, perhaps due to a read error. CDR3 sequence: CASSNGQGGNTMYF. In nucleotides, the CDR3 is TGTGCCAGCAGCAACGGACAGGGGGGGAACACCATGTATTTT. The chain is built from TRBV4-2 and TRBJ1-3, with 10 bases fitting TRBD1. Germline V gives CDR1 LGHNA, CDR2 YNFKEQ. The length of the CDR3 is 14 residues.

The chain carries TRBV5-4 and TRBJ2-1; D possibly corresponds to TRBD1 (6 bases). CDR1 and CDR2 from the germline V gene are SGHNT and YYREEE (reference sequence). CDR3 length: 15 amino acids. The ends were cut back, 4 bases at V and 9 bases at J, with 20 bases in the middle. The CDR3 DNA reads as TGTGCCAGCAGCCCCGGACAGTTTAACAATATTGAGCAGTTCTTC. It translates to CASSPGQFNNIEQFF.

The DNA of the CDR3 is TGCGCCAGCAGACTAACAGGGGCGGGAAATGAGCAGTTCTTC. Protein product: CASRLTGAGNEQFF. The rearrangement links TRBV5-1 to TRBJ2-1, with D possibly being TRBD1 (7 bases). This CDR3 is 14 amino acids long. Trimming removed 5 bases from V and 7 bases from J, with 16 bases in between. Germline V CDR1 and CDR2: SGHRS, YFSETQ.

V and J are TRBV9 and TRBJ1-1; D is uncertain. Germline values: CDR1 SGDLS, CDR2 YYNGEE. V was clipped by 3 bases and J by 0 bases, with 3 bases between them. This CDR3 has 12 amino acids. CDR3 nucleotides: TGTGCCAGCAGCGGAGTGAACACTGAAGCTTTCTTT. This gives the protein CASSGVNTEAFF.

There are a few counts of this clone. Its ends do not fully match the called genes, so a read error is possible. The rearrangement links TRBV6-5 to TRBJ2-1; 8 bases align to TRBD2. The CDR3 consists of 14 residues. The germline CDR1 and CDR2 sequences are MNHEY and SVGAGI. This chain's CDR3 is CASRGLGSFNEQFF. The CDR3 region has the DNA TGTGCCAGCAGGGGACTAGGATCCTTCAATGAGCAGTTCTTC.

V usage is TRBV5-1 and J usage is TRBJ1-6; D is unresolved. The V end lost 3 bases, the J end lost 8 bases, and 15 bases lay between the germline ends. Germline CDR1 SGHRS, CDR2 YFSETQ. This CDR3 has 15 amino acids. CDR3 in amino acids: CASSSAGSVDSPLHF. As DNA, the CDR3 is TGCGCCAGCAGCTCGGCGGGTTCTGTGGATTCACCCCTCCACTTT.

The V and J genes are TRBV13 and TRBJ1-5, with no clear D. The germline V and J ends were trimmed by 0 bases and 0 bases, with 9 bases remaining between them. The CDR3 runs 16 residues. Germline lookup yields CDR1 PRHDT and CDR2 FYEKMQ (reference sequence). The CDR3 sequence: CASSLGRVISNQPQHF. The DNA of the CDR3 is TGTGCCAGCAGCTTAGGGCGGGTCATTAGCAATCAGCCCCAGCATTTT.

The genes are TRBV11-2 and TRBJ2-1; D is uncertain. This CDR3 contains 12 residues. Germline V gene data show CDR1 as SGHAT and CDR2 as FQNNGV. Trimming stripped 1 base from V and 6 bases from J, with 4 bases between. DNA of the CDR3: TGTGCCAGCAGCTTAGTATCCAATGAGCAGTTCTTC. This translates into CASSLVSNEQFF.

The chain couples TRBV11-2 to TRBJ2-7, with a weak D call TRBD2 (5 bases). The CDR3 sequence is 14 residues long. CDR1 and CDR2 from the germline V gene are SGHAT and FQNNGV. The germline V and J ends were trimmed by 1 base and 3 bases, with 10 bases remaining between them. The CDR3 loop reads CASSLGGNRYEQYV. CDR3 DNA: TGTGCCAGCAGCTTAGGAGGGAACCGCTACGAGCAGTACGTC.